This T cell receptor beta chain was recorded in a study of T cell responses to AZD1222 COVID-19 vaccine. Study results and caveats: The study reported that nearly half of spike-specific TCRs target unmutated variant regions.

Repertoires were generated with immunoSEQ multiplex PCR, while TCRdb's copy carries only in-frame clones and drops some. This table has 75,000 to 100,000 clones, around nine tenths appearing once. The CDR3 has 14 amino acids. Trimming left V 3 bases short and J 0 bases short, with 6 bases between. CDR1 is ENHRY, CDR2 SYGVKD, per germline. Notes on this clone: Antigen: not known.

The V call is TRBV10-3, the J call TRBJ1-3; D remains ambiguous. The starting material was peripheral blood, obtained on day 0 of AZD1222 vaccination. The receptor was derived from an adult in good health. DNA for the CDR3: TGTGCCATCAGTGACAGGCCCTCTGGAAACACCATATATTTT. Its protein product is CAISDRPSGNTIYF.